The T cell receptor (beta chain) under discussion was sequenced for a study of T cells in Graves' hyperthyroidism and ophthalmopathy. Study-wide findings and caveats: The model foresaw ophthalmopathy a median around 6 months prior to onset.

This clonotype was counted ten times or more. Its antigen is unknown. The CDR3 sequence is 12 residues long. Deletions cut 1 base from V and 7 bases from J, with 7 bases between. RNA transcripts served as the template for amplifying TCR beta CDR3 regions. The HTBI primer set served for first-round RT-PCR of the TCR CDR3. One entry per CDR3 protein, called by TCRdb with MiXCR from the multiplex PCR reads. This table has about 330,000 distinct CDR3 sequences, roughly an eighth appearing once. Sequences were obtained from blood. The chain combines TRBV12-3 or TRBV12-4 with TRBJ1-1; no reliable D call. The TCR was taken from a woman in her thirties or forties with Graves' ophthalmopathy. CDR3 in amino acids: CASSLGVGEAFF. The DNA of the CDR3 is TGTGCCAGCAGTTTAGGGGTAGGTGAAGCTTTCTTT.